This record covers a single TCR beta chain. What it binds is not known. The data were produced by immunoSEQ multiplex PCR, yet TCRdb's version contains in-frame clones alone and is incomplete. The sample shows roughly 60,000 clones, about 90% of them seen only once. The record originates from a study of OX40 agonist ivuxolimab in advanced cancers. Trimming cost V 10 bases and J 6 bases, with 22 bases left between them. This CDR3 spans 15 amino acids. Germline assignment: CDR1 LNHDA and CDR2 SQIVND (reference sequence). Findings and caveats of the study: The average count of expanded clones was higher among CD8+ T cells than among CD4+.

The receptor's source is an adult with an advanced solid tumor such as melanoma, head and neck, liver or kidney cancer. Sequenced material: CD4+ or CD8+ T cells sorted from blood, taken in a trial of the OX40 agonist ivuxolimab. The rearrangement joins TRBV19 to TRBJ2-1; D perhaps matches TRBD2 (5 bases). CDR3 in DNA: TGTGCCACTACCCGGATGGCGGGCCCCCTCAATGAGCAGTTCTTC. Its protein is CATTRMAGPLNEQFF.